These 19 T cell receptor beta chains were sequenced from one sample in a study of T cell changes during pregnancy in multiple sclerosis. Assay used: immunoSEQ multiplex PCR; TCRdb lists only in-frame clones, some missing. The sample holds about 70,000 clones, around 92% seen once. Sequenced here: CD8+ T cells from peripheral blood mononuclear cells, sampled in the third trimester of pregnancy. Receptors originate from a female donor in good health, enrolled as a control in a pregnancy study.

The chain uses TRBV30 and TRBJ2-7, with 11 bases aligning to TRBD2. CDR3 length: 15 residues. V shed 2 bases and J 3 bases; nucleotides not matched to a gene: 6. Germline V CDR1 and CDR2: GTSNPN, SVGIG (reference sequence). The CDR3 reads CAWSTLTSGDYEQYF. In DNA, the CDR3 is TGTGCCTGGAGTACTCTGACTAGCGGGGACTACGAGCAGTACTTC.

The chain uses TRBV27 and TRBJ2-7, with D uncertain. V lost 7 bases and J 7 bases, leaving 14 bases between the germline ends. Germline-derived CDR1 and CDR2 are MNHEY and SMNVEV (reference sequence). The CDR3 totals 12 residues. The CDR3 spells CASMAASREQYF. CDR3 in DNA: TGTGCCAGCATGGCGGCCTCGCGGGAGCAGTACTTC.

The chain is built from TRBV6-5 and TRBJ1-1; 7 bases are a match to TRBD1. Germline values: CDR1 MNHEY, CDR2 SVGAGI. J gave up 2 bases and V 6 bases, and 6 bases lay outside the gene matches. CDR3 length: 14 residues. CDR3 amino acids: CASRLQGINTEAFF. Here the CDR3 DNA reads TGTGCCAGCAGACTACAGGGGATTAACACTGAAGCTTTCTTT.

The rearrangement links TRBV30 to TRBJ1-1; 9 nucleotides line up with TRBD1. The CDR3 consists of 16 residues. V lost 1 base, J lost 1 base, and 7 bases stayed unmatched. CDR1 and CDR2 (germline): GTSNPN, SVGIG (reference sequence). CDR3 sequence (DNA): TGTGCCTGGAGTGCCTTGGGACAGGGAGCGAACACTGAAGCTTTCTTT. As protein: CAWSALGQGANTEAFF.

V and J are TRBV6-6 and TRBJ1-1, with unresolved D. The CDR3 is made up of 14 amino acids. CDR1 and CDR2 (germline): MNHNY, SVGAGI (reference sequence). Trimming shortened V by 5 bases and J by 5 bases, and 15 bases separated the two germline ends. Here the CDR3 DNA reads TGTGCCAGCAGTCCCCTTGGGAGAGGTACTGAAGCTTTCTTT. Translated: CASSPLGRGTEAFF.

V usage is TRBV27 and J usage is TRBJ1-1; 12 bases are a match to TRBD1. CDR1 is MNHEY, CDR2 SMNVEV, per germline (reference sequence). The CDR3 runs to 18 residues. V shed 1 base and J 3 bases; nucleotides not matched to a gene: 9. The CDR3 nucleotides read TGTGCCAGCAGTTTATACGCCGGGACAGGGGGCTTGGACACTGAAGCTTTCTTT. This translates into CASSLYAGTGGLDTEAFF.

This rearrangement joins TRBV7-9 to TRBJ1-1; D not resolved. This CDR3 has 14 amino acids. V was clipped by 8 bases and J by 1 base, with 14 bases between them. The germline CDR1 and CDR2 sequences are SEHNR and FQNEAQ (reference sequence). The CDR3 sequence is CASRAGSENTEAFF. The DNA for the CDR3 is TGTGCCAGCCGTGCAGGATCCGAGAACACTGAAGCTTTCTTT.

The V and J genes are TRBV19 and TRBJ2-2; D unresolved. Germline V gene sequence: CDR1 LNHDA, CDR2 SQIVND (reference sequence). With 2 bases removed from V and 5 bases from J, the gap between germline ends came to 9 bases. CDR3 size: 14 residues. CDR3 DNA sequence: TGTGCCAGTAGTATACCACAGTATACCGGGGAGCTGTTTTTT. This codes for CASSIPQYTGELFF. The full variable domain, rest sourced from reference TRBV19 and TRBJ2-2, is DGGITQSPKYLFRKEGQNVTLSCEQNLNHDAMYWYRQDPGQGLRLIYYSQIVNDFQKGDIAEGYSVSREKKESFPLTVTSAQKNPTAFYLCASSIPQYTGELFFGEGSRLTVL.

The chain has TRBV5-4 and TRBJ2-7; 8 bases line up with TRBD1. This CDR3 contains 14 residues. V gave up 4 bases and J gave up 2 bases; unmatched junction bases: 5. Germline V gives CDR1 SGHNT, CDR2 YYREEE (reference sequence). The CDR3 bases are TGTGCCAGCAGCGCCGGGACAGGTGCCTACGAGCAGTACTTC. Amino acid sequence: CASSAGTGAYEQYF.

This chain uses TRBV9 with TRBJ2-3; tentative D call: TRBD1 (6 bases). The CDR3 is 15 residues long. Deletions cut 6 bases from V and 4 bases from J, with 18 bases between. Germline CDR1 reads SGDLS; CDR2 reads YYNGEE. The DNA for the CDR3 is TGTGCCAGCACCTTACAGGGACGAGGTGCAGATACGCAGTATTTT. It is translated as CASTLQGRGADTQYF.

The J gene is TRBJ2-2, the V gene TRBV5-6; TRBD2 might be the D (6 bases). There are 17 residues in the CDR3. V gave up 0 bases and J gave up 4 bases, with 16 bases separating them. Germline V gene data show CDR1 as SGHDT and CDR2 as YYEEEE. DNA for the CDR3: TGTGCCAGCAGCTTGGCCAGCGTGGGGGGAATCACCGGGGAGCTGTTTTTT. It yields the protein CASSLASVGGITGELFF.

The rearrangement uses TRBV2 and TRBJ2-7; D perhaps matches TRBD2 (6 bases). CDR3 size: 11 residues. Trimming stripped 6 bases from V and 6 bases from J, with 9 bases between. Germline values: CDR1 SNHLY, CDR2 FYNNEI. The CDR3 coding sequence is TGTGCCAGCAGGGAGACTAGCGAGCAGTACTTC. It codes for CASRETSEQYF. The variable domain in full, completed from reference TRBV2 and TRBJ2-7, reads EPEVTQTPSHQVTQMGQEVILRCVPISNHLYFYWYRQILGQKVEFLVSFYNNEISEKSEIFDDQFSVERPDGSNFTLKIRSTKLEDSAMYFCASRETSEQYFGPGTRLTVT.

This rearrangement joins TRBV19 to TRBJ2-1, with D tentatively TRBD2 (5 bases). Per the germline V gene, CDR1 is LNHDA and CDR2 is SQIVND (reference sequence). The V end was cut by 5 bases, the J end by 8 bases, with 10 bases between. There are 12 residues in the CDR3. The CDR3 protein is CASSGLEDEQFF. CDR3 sequence (DNA): TGTGCCAGTAGTGGACTGGAAGATGAGCAGTTCTTC.

On this clone itself: The sample carries other DNA sequences with the same CDR3. The V call is TRBV7-9, the J call TRBJ2-7; 8 bases map to TRBD1. Looked up from germline, CDR1 is SEHNR and CDR2 is FQNEAQ (reference sequence). CDR3 length: 13 amino acids. Trimming at V came to 6 bases and at J to 1 base, leaving 2 bases not matched to a gene. The CDR3 region is CASSRTGSYEQYF. The DNA for the CDR3 is TGTGCCAGCAGTCGGACAGGGTCCTACGAGCAGTACTTC. The complete variable domain, with remaining parts taken from reference TRBV7-9 and TRBJ2-7, reads DTGVSQNPRHKITKRGQNVTFRCDPISEHNRLYWYRQTLGQGPEFLTYFQNEAQLEKSRLLSDRFSAERPKGSFSTLEIQRTEQGDSAMYLCASSRTGSYEQYFGPGTRLTVT.

This chain joins TRBV2 and TRBJ2-7; 9 bases align to TRBD1. Germline trimming cut 7 bases from V and 7 bases from J; bases unmatched to any gene: 8. Per the germline V gene, CDR1 is SNHLY and CDR2 is FYNNEI. The CDR3 has 13 residues. CDR3 bases: TGTGCCAGCACCGGGACAGGGTCACGGGAGCAGTACTTC. Its protein product is CASTGTGSREQYF.

J is TRBJ2-5 and V is TRBV7-9; the match to TRBD1 covers 8 bases. J gave up 2 bases and V 6 bases, and 11 bases lay outside the gene matches. The germline CDR1 and CDR2 sequences are SEHNR and FQNEAQ (reference sequence). The CDR3 is 16 amino acids. CDR3 bases: TGTGCCAGCAGTATAACGGACAGGGTGAGACAAGAGACCCAGTACTTC. This translates into CASSITDRVRQETQYF.

The chain joins TRBV19 to TRBJ2-3; 10 bases match TRBD2. With 6 bases clipped from V and 1 base from J, the junction kept 13 bases outside the gene matches. Germline V lookup: CDR1 LNHDA, CDR2 SQIVND (reference sequence). The CDR3 is 18 residues long. The CDR3 bases are TGTGCCAGTAGCACTAGCCTTGGGCTAGCGGGGGGCACAGATACGCAGTATTTT. Its protein product is CASSTSLGLAGGTDTQYF.

The gene calls are TRBV7-6 and TRBJ1-1; 9 bases fit TRBD1. The length of the CDR3 is 16 residues. The junction had 4 bases not matched to a gene; V was cut back by 2 bases and J by 0 bases. From germline, CDR1 is SGHVS and CDR2 FNYEAQ. The CDR3 bases are TGTGCCAGCAGCTTAACGAGGGACAGGGTGAACACTGAAGCTTTCTTT. It encodes CASSLTRDRVNTEAFF.

V usage is TRBV28 and J usage is TRBJ1-2; no clear D gene. In germline, CDR1 is MDHEN, CDR2 SYDVKM. The CDR3 runs to 14 residues. Trimming cost V 2 bases and J 0 bases, with 7 bases left between them. The chain's CDR3 is CASSLLTPNYGYTF. The CDR3 DNA reads as TGTGCCAGCAGTTTACTGACACCTAACTATGGCTACACCTTC.